Shown below are 31 T cell receptor beta chains from a single sample sequenced in a study of early T cells in non-severe SARS-CoV-2 infection. TCRdb processed the 5' RACE reads anew with MiXCR; each CDR3 protein has one entry. This sample has tens of thousands of distinct CDR3 sequences, with 10% found just once. This material consisted of whole blood, taken at baseline. The receptors here all came from an adult who was a healthcare worker with PCR-confirmed SARS-CoV-2 infection or an uninfected control (not recorded which).

In its sample, this clonotype was seen many times. CDR3 sequence reads: CASSLGQGYYEQYF. The CDR3 bases are TGTGCCAGCAGTTTAGGTCAGGGGTACTACGAGCAGTACTTC. The rearrangement uses TRBV12-3 or TRBV12-4 and TRBJ2-7, with D possibly TRBD1 on 6 matching bases. The CDR3 runs 14 residues. V lost 1 base to trimming and J lost 3 bases, with 10 bases between them.

This rearrangement joins TRBV12-3 or TRBV12-4 to TRBJ1-1; possibly TRBD1 for D (5 bases). The CDR3 is 14 amino acids. The V gene lost 6 bases and the J gene lost 6 bases, with 17 bases spanning the gap. The CDR3 coding sequence is TGTGCCAGCAGCCTTTTGCGGGGAGGGGCTGAAGCTTTCTTT. This encodes CASSLLRGGAEAFF.

J is TRBJ2-7 and V is TRBV5-1; no reliable D call. The germline gives CDR1 SGHRS, CDR2 YFSETQ. This CDR3 has 15 residues. With 0 bases removed from V and 1 base from J, the gap between germline ends came to 11 bases. This CDR3 is CASSLGSVPSYEQYF. The DNA of the CDR3 is TGCGCCAGCAGCTTGGGGTCAGTTCCTTCCTACGAGCAGTACTTC.

This clonotype was counted ten times or more. This chain connects TRBV20-1 to TRBJ1-6; 7 positions match TRBD1. This CDR3 is built from 14 residues. Trimming took 6 bases from V and 5 from J; bases not matched to a gene: 7. Germline CDR1 is DFQATT and CDR2 is SNEGSKA (reference sequence). The CDR3 region is CSATTDRDNSPLHF. The CDR3 DNA reads as TGCAGTGCCACTACAGACAGGGATAATTCACCCCTCCACTTT.

This clonotype occurred a few times. The rearrangement uses TRBV7-2 and TRBJ1-2, with 7 bases lining up with TRBD1. Germline CDR1 reads SGHTA; CDR2 reads FQGNSA. The CDR3 spans 15 residues. After removal of 0 bases from V and 1 base from J, the junction contained 2 bases not matched to a gene. This chain's CDR3 is CASSLAGQLNYGYTF. In DNA form, the CDR3 reads TGTGCCAGCAGCTTAGCGGGACAGCTTAACTATGGCTACACCTTC.

This clonotype was recorded many times. The chain is built from TRBV24-1 and TRBJ2-1; TRBD2 agrees at 8 bases. The CDR3 consists of 13 residues. Germline V lookup: CDR1 KGHDR, CDR2 SFDVKD. Germline trimming cut 5 bases from V and 10 bases from J; bases unmatched to any gene: 6. CDR3 loop: CATSAHSGAEQFF. The CDR3 DNA follows: TGTGCCACCAGTGCCCATAGCGGGGCGGAGCAGTTCTTC.

The rearrangement joins TRBV5-6 to TRBJ1-5, with D unclear. The CDR3 totals 14 residues. Trimming pared 6 bases from V and 0 bases from J, leaving 10 bases between. Germline V gene lookup returns CDR1 SGHDT and CDR2 YYEEEE. The CDR3 DNA reads as TGTGCCAGCACCCTCGGGGTTAGCAATCAGCCCCAGCATTTT. As protein: CASTLGVSNQPQHF.

This clonotype came up a few times. V usage is TRBV7-6 and J usage is TRBJ2-2; the D gene is possibly TRBD1 (6 bases). Trimming took 0 bases from V and 4 from J, leaving 12 bases between them. Germline-derived CDR1 and CDR2 are SGHVS and FNYEAQ. The CDR3 has 16 amino acids. The CDR3 spells CASSLAPRGRTGELFF. DNA for the CDR3: TGTGCCAGCAGCTTAGCGCCCAGGGGACGCACCGGGGAGCTGTTTTTT. The full variable domain, rest sourced from reference TRBV7-6 and TRBJ2-2, is GAGVSQSPRYKVTKRGQDVALRCDPISGHVSLYWYRQALGQGPEFLTYFNYEAQQDKSGLPNDRFSAERPEGSISTLTIQRTEQRDSAMYRCASSLAPRGRTGELFFGEGSRLTVL.

Details on this clonotype: The germline gene is not matched at one end of the junction; a read error may be the cause. The chain has TRBV10-3 and TRBJ2-7; the D gene is possibly TRBD1 (6 bases). The CDR3 is 12 amino acids. The germline V gene has CDR1 ENHRY and CDR2 SYGVKD. The CDR3 coding sequence is TGTGCCATCGGTGAGGGGGTGGACGAGCAGTACTTC. Translated, it gives CAIGEGVDEQYF.

This clonotype was seen a handful of times. V usage is TRBV5-1 and J usage is TRBJ2-3; no firm D call. Trimming left V 5 bases short and J 2 bases short, with 12 bases between. The germline gives CDR1 SGHRS, CDR2 YFSETQ. CDR3 length equals 14 residues. The CDR3 loop is CASSSAAATDTQYF. The CDR3 coding sequence is TGCGCCAGCAGTTCTGCGGCCGCCACAGATACGCAGTATTTT.

This rearrangement joins TRBV30 to TRBJ1-6, with D perhaps matching TRBD1 (6 bases). V was cut by 3 bases and J by 7 bases, with 10 bases left in between. Germline values: CDR1 GTSNPN, CDR2 SVGIG (reference sequence). This CDR3 has 13 amino acids. Here the CDR3 reads CAWSYRENSPLHF. CDR3 nucleotide sequence: TGTGCCTGGAGCTACAGGGAGAATTCACCCCTCCACTTT.

This clonotype was counted a few times. V gene TRBV29-1 combines with J gene TRBJ2-3; D might be TRBD1 (5 bases). The CDR3 totals 12 residues. The germline V gene has CDR1 SQVTM and CDR2 ANQGSEA. Trimming pared 4 bases from V and 2 bases from J, leaving 7 bases between. The CDR3 is CSVGTHTDTQYF. The CDR3 DNA reads as TGCAGCGTTGGGACACACACAGATACGCAGTATTTT.

The rearrangement joins TRBV20-1 to TRBJ2-3; possible D gene TRBD2, 5 bases. CDR1 and CDR2 (germline): DFQATT, SNEGSKA (reference sequence). The V and J ends lost 1 base and 8 bases respectively, with 22 bases between them. The CDR3 runs 16 residues. CDR3 bases: TGCAGTGCTAGAGCCGAACTCGGTCTAGCCGGTGGTACGCAGTATTTT. The encoded protein is CSARAELGLAGGTQYF.

The sample holds a few counts of this clonotype. The genes are TRBV3-1 and TRBJ2-3, with TRBD2 matching 9 bases. From germline, CDR1 is LGHDT and CDR2 YNNKEL (reference sequence). The CDR3 runs 15 residues. V lost 1 base, J lost 5 bases, and 4 bases stayed unmatched. As DNA, the CDR3 is TGTGCCAGCAGCCAAGGGAATAGCGGGAGAGATACGCAGTATTTT. Amino acid sequence: CASSQGNSGRDTQYF.

There are many counts of this clonotype. This chain links TRBV15 with TRBJ1-5; possible D gene TRBD1, 5 bases. V lost 7 bases, J lost 7 bases, and 17 bases lay in between. CDR1 is LNHNV and CDR2 is YYDKDF in the germline V gene (reference sequence). The CDR3 length is 14 residues. The DNA for the CDR3 is TGTGCCACCAAATCGAACACAGGAAGCCAGCCCCAGCATTTT. Translating it yields CATKSNTGSQPQHF.

This clonotype was counted a few times. This chain connects TRBV28 to TRBJ2-7; TRBD2 aligns across 8 bases. In germline, CDR1 is MDHEN, CDR2 SYDVKM. The CDR3 spans 15 residues. Germline trimming cut 6 bases from V and 0 bases from J; bases unmatched to any gene: 7. In DNA, the CDR3 is TGTGCCAGCAGCTCACTCGGGGGGGCCTCCTACGAGCAGTACTTC. Its protein is CASSSLGGASYEQYF.

This clonotype came up many times. J is TRBJ1-5 and V is TRBV10-3; 7 bases are shared with TRBD1. Germline assignment: CDR1 ENHRY and CDR2 SYGVKD. The CDR3 loop spans 13 amino acids. J gave up 5 bases and V 4 bases, and 2 bases lay outside the gene matches. The CDR3 loop reads CAISGQGDQPQHF. Here the CDR3 DNA reads TGTGCCATCAGTGGACAGGGTGATCAGCCCCAGCATTTT.

The chain carries TRBV20-1 and TRBJ2-7, with D unclear. Germline assignment: CDR1 DFQATT and CDR2 SNEGSKA (reference sequence). The CDR3 length is 14 residues. V was clipped by 0 bases and J by 2 bases, with 11 bases between them. As DNA, the CDR3 is TGCAGTGCTAGAGATTTAAGGCAGACCTACGAGCAGTACTTC. Translation gives CSARDLRQTYEQYF.

This clonotype was observed a few times. The chain joins TRBV5-1 to TRBJ2-3; TRBD2 agrees at 8 bases. The V segment lost 4 bases and the J segment 2 bases; nucleotides outside the gene matches: 15. This CDR3 region has 18 residues. Germline V gives CDR1 SGHRS, CDR2 YFSETQ. Written as DNA, the CDR3 is TGCGCCAGCAGCCTGACAGCGGGGGCCGTAATGAACACAGATACGCAGTATTTT. Its protein is CASSLTAGAVMNTDTQYF.

By sample fraction, this clonotype is medium-sized. CDR3 nucleotide sequence: TGTGCCAGCAGCTTACAGGGGAACACTGAAGCTTTCTTT. Amino acid sequence: CASSLQGNTEAFF. The chain carries TRBV7-9 and TRBJ1-1; a weak D match, TRBD1 (5 bases). The CDR3 is 13 amino acids. V was shortened by 2 bases and J by 1 base, with 5 bases between the two germline ends. Germline values: CDR1 SEHNR, CDR2 FQNEAQ (reference sequence).

This clonotype was observed many times. This chain connects TRBV6-2 or TRBV6-3 to TRBJ2-5; 9 nucleotides agree with TRBD2. Germline loops: CDR1 MNHEY, CDR2 SVGEGT. Trimming took 2 bases from V and 1 from J; bases not matched to a gene: 5. CDR3 length: 16 amino acids. The CDR3 protein is CASSYTAGGVQETQYF. DNA of the CDR3: TGTGCCAGCAGTTACACGGCGGGAGGGGTCCAAGAGACCCAGTACTTC.

This clonotype has only a few counts. The J gene is TRBJ2-1, the V gene TRBV14; 8 nucleotides match TRBD2. Germline assignment: CDR1 SGHDN and CDR2 FVKESK. V was pared by 1 base and J by 6 bases, with 8 bases of the junction left unmatched. The CDR3 spans 16 residues. As DNA, the CDR3 is TGTGCCAGCAGCCAAGCCTCTAGCGGGCCCAGCAATGAGCAGTTCTTC. It is translated as CASSQASSGPSNEQFF.

There are many counts of this clonotype. J is TRBJ2-5 and V is TRBV30; 7 nucleotides match TRBD1. Trimming took 0 bases from V and 4 from J; bases not matched to a gene: 11. Germline V CDR1 and CDR2: GTSNPN, SVGIG (reference sequence). The CDR3 has 16 amino acids. CDR3 bases: TGTGCCTGGAGTGTTTGGTCGACAGGGCGGCTAGAGACCCAGTACTTC. Amino acids: CAWSVWSTGRLETQYF. Full variable domain (remainder filled in from reference TRBV30 and TRBJ2-5): SQTIHQWPATLVQPVGSPLSLECTVEGTSNPNLYWYRQAAGRGLQLLFYSVGIGQISSEVPQNLSASRPQDRQFILSSKKLLLSDSGFYLCAWSVWSTGRLETQYFGPGTRLLVL.

This clonotype has a count of ten or more. V is TRBV30 and J is TRBJ1-6; D is possibly TRBD1 (6 bases). The V gene lost 1 base and the J gene lost 6 bases, with 13 bases spanning the gap. CDR1 and CDR2 (germline): GTSNPN, SVGIG (reference sequence). The CDR3 has 15 residues. CDR3 loop: CAWSGSGGSNSPLHF. Written as DNA, the CDR3 is TGTGCCTGGAGTGGCTCCGGGGGCTCTAATTCACCCCTCCACTTT.

The genes are TRBV12-3 or TRBV12-4 and TRBJ1-1, with unresolved D. V lost 3 bases to trimming and J lost 7 bases, with 9 bases between them. This CDR3 comprises 12 residues. CDR3 nucleotide sequence: TGTGCCAGCAGTTTTTCGGGCCTTGAAGCTTTCTTT. Its protein is CASSFSGLEAFF.

This clonotype was counted ten times or more. The chain uses TRBV6-2 or TRBV6-3 and TRBJ1-3; D is undetermined. The CDR3 spans 15 residues. Looked up from germline, CDR1 is MNHEY and CDR2 is SVGEGT. Deletions cut 2 bases from V and 1 base from J, with 9 bases between. The CDR3 sequence is CASSYRLTSGNTIYF. The CDR3 nucleotides read TGTGCCAGCAGTTACCGTCTGACTTCTGGAAACACCATATATTTT.

This clonotype came up a few times. The V and J genes are TRBV14 and TRBJ2-1; 8 nucleotides line up with TRBD2. V shed 4 bases, J shed 6 bases, and the junction held 14 bases outside the gene matches. Germline CDR1 and CDR2: SGHDN and FVKESK. The CDR3 consists of 17 residues. The CDR3 spells CASSPRGAGAVTNEQFF. In nucleotides, the CDR3 is TGTGCCAGCAGCCCTCGTGGAGCGGGGGCCGTTACCAATGAGCAGTTCTTC.

In this sample, this clonotype turned up a few times. The chain joins TRBV7-9 to TRBJ2-7, with no clear D. The germline V gene encodes CDR1 SEHNR and CDR2 FQNEAQ (reference sequence). V was clipped by 2 bases and J by 4 bases, with 6 bases between them. The CDR3 sequence is 12 residues long. CDR3 sequence: CASSLWIYEQYF. CDR3 DNA: TGTGCCAGCAGCTTATGGATTTACGAGCAGTACTTC.

The rearrangement joins TRBV20-1 to TRBJ2-7; 8 nucleotides agree with TRBD1. The CDR3 runs to 16 residues. Per germline, CDR1 DFQATT and CDR2 SNEGSKA (reference sequence). V shed 2 bases, J shed 1 base, and the junction held 10 bases outside the gene matches. DNA of the CDR3: TGCAGTGCTAGATCGGAACAGGGGGTAGGGTCCTACGAGCAGTACTTC. Protein sequence: CSARSEQGVGSYEQYF.

The sample holds many counts of this clonotype. The chain uses TRBV7-2 and TRBJ2-3; D may be TRBD1 (6 bases). Trimming removed 3 bases at V and 0 bases at J, with 13 bases between. Germline V gene sequence: CDR1 SGHTA, CDR2 FQGNSA. The CDR3 length is 16 residues. This CDR3 reads CASSFRLGASTDTQYF. CDR3 sequence (DNA): TGTGCCAGCAGCTTTAGGCTGGGGGCTAGCACAGATACGCAGTATTTT.

This clonotype was recorded a few times. CDR3 sequence: CASSEYGDGGYTF. CDR3 bases: TGTGCCAGCAGTGAATATGGGGACGGAGGCTACACCTTC. The chain combines TRBV25-1 with TRBJ1-2; a possible D gene is TRBD1 (5 bases). The V end was cut by 0 bases, the J end by 8 bases, with 10 bases between. The CDR3 extends over 13 amino acids. Germline CDR1 reads MGHDK; CDR2 reads SYGVNS.